The present T cell receptor beta chain was sequenced within a study of T-cell memory formation after mild COVID-19. The study, taken as a whole, reports: The finding that pre-infection memory included some responding clones suggested that cross-reactive memory joined. Among contracting clones, CD4+ were mainly CM/EM and CD8+ enriched in EMRA. A second wave expanding day 15 to 37 was CD4+-biased; contracting clones were balanced.

The 5'RACE method, run with constant-segment primers, produced TCR alpha and TCR beta cDNA libraries (carrying sample barcodes and UMIs). TCRdb reprocessed the 5' RACE reads via MiXCR and lists one record per CDR3 protein. The sample has about 340,000 distinct CDR3 sequences, approximately 15% seen once. This clonotype was counted only a few times. The target antigen is unknown. The length of the CDR3 is 13 residues. With 1 base removed from V and 8 bases from J, the gap between germline ends came to 11 bases. Germline CDR1 MGHRA, CDR2 YSYEKL. The source material was PBMCs or a T cell subset sorted from them (not recorded which). The chain links TRBV4-1 to TRBJ1-2, with D perhaps matching TRBD1 (6 bases). This TCR derives from a man younger than 30 who had mild COVID-19 (a few samples of this study predate the infection). Cell type and time point are not known. The CDR3 sequence: CASSQVPGGGYTF. The CDR3 nucleotides read TGCGCCAGCAGCCAAGTCCCGGGGGGCGGCTACACCTTC.